These 14 T cell receptor beta chains were sequenced from one sample in a study of shared clonotypes between healthy human individuals. Sequenced by immunoSEQ multiplex PCR; TCRdb stores in-frame clones only, minus some. The table includes about 560,000 clones, around 78% detected once. The sample taken for sequencing was PBMCs. The origin of the receptors is a woman aged 40-49 years in good health. Some clones in this sample may be carry-over from other donors' samples.

To note about this clone: The CDR3 does not close with the conserved phenylalanine or tryptophan, likely indicating a read error. V usage is TRBV6-1 and J usage is TRBJ2-7, with TRBD2 identical over 7 bases. Germline V gives CDR1 MNHNS, CDR2 SASEGT. The CDR3 has 15 residues. As DNA, the CDR3 is TGTGCCAGCAGACCCGGGAGGCACTCCTCCTACGGGCAGTACCTC. This gives the protein CASRPGRHSSYGQYL.

This rearrangement joins TRBV5-4 to TRBJ2-7, with TRBD2 as a possible D gene (6 bases). Germline V gene lookup returns CDR1 SGHNT and CDR2 YYREEE (reference sequence). V was clipped by 7 bases and J by 3 bases, with 17 bases between them. The length of the CDR3 is 14 residues. This chain's CDR3 is CASALGAGIYEQYF. The CDR3 bases are TGTGCCAGCGCGCTTGGGGCGGGAATCTACGAGCAGTACTTC.

The rearrangement joins TRBV27 to TRBJ2-3; D unclear. Germline lookup yields CDR1 MNHEY and CDR2 SMNVEV (reference sequence). The CDR3 consists of 14 residues. Deletions cut 5 bases from V and 4 bases from J, with 13 bases between. CDR3 in amino acids: CASSPIRTSDTQYF. As DNA, the CDR3 is TGTGCCAGCAGTCCTATTCGGACCTCAGATACGCAGTATTTT.

V and J are TRBV30 and TRBJ2-7; no clear D gene. Germline V gene lookup returns CDR1 GTSNPN and CDR2 SVGIG (reference sequence). This CDR3 region has 13 residues. Trimming removed 3 bases at V and 2 bases at J, with 11 bases between. The CDR3 sequence is CAWSEQGPYEQYF. CDR3 bases: TGTGCCTGGAGCGAGCAAGGACCCTACGAGCAGTACTTC.

Points on this clone: The likely explanation is a read error, given a far larger clone one base away. The same CDR3 also results from other DNA sequences found in this sample. The V call is TRBV29-1, the J call TRBJ1-2; no definite D call. CDR1 is SQVTM and CDR2 is ANQGSEA in the germline V gene. The CDR3 is 12 residues long. The V and J ends lost 0 bases and 1 base respectively, with 3 bases between them. CDR3 coding DNA: TGCAGCGTTGAAGACCGTAACTATGGCTACACCTTC. Protein product: CSVEDRNYGYTF.

The sample holds a few counts of this clone. This chain joins TRBV18 and TRBJ2-3; 9 positions agree with TRBD1. The CDR3 totals 13 residues. V dropped 3 bases and J dropped 8; count of bases not matched to a gene: 3. Germline values: CDR1 KGHSH, CDR2 LQKENI. CDR3 DNA: TGTGCCAGCTCACCGGGACAGGGAACTACGCAGTATTTT. Translated: CASSPGQGTTQYF.

The chain joins TRBV18 to TRBJ1-5; D gene unclear. The CDR3 spans 14 residues. V was shortened by 0 bases and J by 5 bases, with 8 bases between the two germline ends. CDR1 is KGHSH, CDR2 LQKENI, per germline. The CDR3: CASSPPTVDQPQHF. In DNA form, the CDR3 reads TGTGCCAGCTCACCACCCACAGTAGATCAGCCCCAGCATTTT.

This clone has just a few counts. This chain connects TRBV11-1 to TRBJ1-2; 7 nucleotides agree with TRBD1. Germline CDR1 is SGHAT and CDR2 is FQDESV (reference sequence). This CDR3 region has 15 residues. The V segment lost 3 bases and the J segment 0 bases; nucleotides outside the gene matches: 4. The CDR3 nucleotides read TGTGCCAGCAGCTTGACAGGGCCGGCTAACTATGGCTACACCTTC. Protein: CASSLTGPANYGYTF. Using reference TRBV11-1 and TRBJ1-2 for the parts outside the CDR3, the full variable domain is EAEVAQSPRYKITEKSQAVAFWCDPISGHATLYWYRQILGQGPELLVQFQDESVVDDSQLPKDRFSAERLKGVDSTLKIQPAELGDSAMYLCASSLTGPANYGYTFGSGTRLTVV.

The V and J genes are TRBV9 and TRBJ2-3; 9 bases align to TRBD2. V shed 1 base, J shed 3 bases, and the junction held 6 bases outside the gene matches. Germline assignment: CDR1 SGDLS and CDR2 YYNGEE. The CDR3 totals 16 residues. The CDR3 loop is CASSVLAGGLTDTQYF. CDR3 sequence (DNA): TGTGCCAGCAGCGTATTGGCGGGAGGGTTGACAGATACGCAGTATTTT. Looking up the rest from reference TRBV9 and TRBJ2-3 gives the full variable domain: DSGVTQTPKHLITATGQRVTLRCSPRSGDLSVYWYQQSLDQGLQFLIQYYNGEERAKGNILERFSAQQFPDLHSELNLSSLELGDSALYFCASSVLAGGLTDTQYFGPGTRLTVL.

This sequence joins TRBV5-4 and TRBJ2-1; D possibly matches TRBD1 or TRBD2 (5 bases each). Deletions cut 2 bases from V and 5 bases from J, with 17 bases between. CDR1 is SGHNT and CDR2 is YYREEE in the germline V gene (reference sequence). The CDR3 contains 16 residues. The chain's CDR3 is CASSLEGLHGNNEQFF. The CDR3 DNA reads as TGTGCCAGCAGCTTAGAGGGGCTGCATGGGAACAATGAGCAGTTCTTC. Full variable domain (remainder filled in from reference TRBV5-4 and TRBJ2-1): ETGVTQSPTHLIKTRGQQVTLRCSSQSGHNTVSWYQQALGQGPQFIFQYYREEENGRGNFPPRFSGLQFPNYSSELNVNALELDDSALYLCASSLEGLHGNNEQFFGPGTRLTVL.

The rearrangement links TRBV9 to TRBJ1-3; the D gene is possibly TRBD1 (6 bases). Trimming pared 4 bases from V and 7 bases from J, leaving 18 bases between. This CDR3 region has 15 residues. Per germline, CDR1 SGDLS and CDR2 YYNGEE. The CDR3 spells CASSPTWGAENTIYF. In nucleotides, the CDR3 is TGTGCCAGCAGCCCCACCTGGGGGGCTGAGAACACCATATATTTT.

Notes on this clone: This likely stems from a read error, as it lies one base from a far larger clone. The sample carries other DNA sequences with the same CDR3. The chain joins TRBV30 to TRBJ2-7, with 7 bases fitting TRBD1. The CDR3 runs 12 residues. CDR1 is GTSNPN, CDR2 SVGIG, per germline (reference sequence). V shed 7 bases and J 3 bases; nucleotides not matched to a gene: 6. Written as DNA, the CDR3 is TGTGCCTTCCATCGGGACAGCTACGAGCAGTACTTC. This codes for CAFHRDSYEQYF.

This clone showed up many times. V and J are TRBV27 and TRBJ2-7, with 9 bases lining up with TRBD1. This CDR3 spans 14 amino acids. J gave up 5 bases and V 5 bases, and 7 bases lay outside the gene matches. Per the germline V gene, CDR1 is MNHEY and CDR2 is SMNVEV (reference sequence). The CDR3: CASSVTGGLDEQYF. Written as DNA, the CDR3 is TGTGCCAGCAGTGTAACAGGGGGCTTAGACGAGCAGTACTTC.

Remarks on this clone: Other DNA sequences within the sample encode an identical CDR3. V is TRBV9 and J is TRBJ2-4, with TRBD1 matching 10 bases. CDR3 size: 16 residues. V shed 2 bases and J 3 bases; nucleotides not matched to a gene: 5. CDR1 is SGDLS and CDR2 is YYNGEE in the germline V gene. DNA for the CDR3: TGTGCCAGCAGCGTCGGACAGGGGGTAGGCAAAAACATTCAGTACTTC. This encodes CASSVGQGVGKNIQYF.